Following are 3 T cell receptor beta chains from one sample sequenced in a study of OX40 agonist ivuxolimab in advanced cancers. The protocol was immunoSEQ multiplex PCR, while the TCRdb copy is restricted to in-frame clones and leaves out a portion. The sample includes about 41,000 clones, around nine tenths of them seen just once. The sequenced sample was CD4+ or CD8+ T cells sorted from blood, obtained in a trial of the OX40 agonist ivuxolimab. These receptors were obtained from an adult with an advanced solid tumor such as melanoma, head and neck, liver or kidney cancer.

The rearrangement joins TRBV9 to TRBJ2-3; D is uncertain. The V gene's germline CDR1 is SGDLS and CDR2 YYNGEE. The V and J ends lost 0 bases and 1 base respectively, with 9 bases between them. The CDR3 totals 15 residues. The DNA for the CDR3 is TGTGCCAGCAGCGTAGTAGTGGGCGGCACAGATACGCAGTATTTT. Translating it yields CASSVVVGGTDTQYF.

The rearrangement links TRBV19 to TRBJ1-1; D gene ambiguous. The germline CDR1 and CDR2 sequences are LNHDA and SQIVND (reference sequence). Trimming left V 3 bases short and J 2 bases short, with 7 bases between. The CDR3 is 13 residues long. CDR3 region: CASSIRGNTEAFF. The CDR3 DNA reads TGTGCCAGTAGTATCAGAGGAAACACTGAAGCTTTCTTT.

This chain uses TRBV28 with TRBJ2-2; 13 nucleotides match TRBD2. The CDR3 spans 16 residues. Trimming cost V 7 bases and J 5 bases; bases outside gene matches: 7. Germline CDR1 and CDR2: MDHEN and SYDVKM. This CDR3 is CASTEGLAGPTGELFF. CDR3 DNA: TGTGCCAGCACCGAGGGACTAGCGGGACCGACCGGGGAGCTGTTTTTT.